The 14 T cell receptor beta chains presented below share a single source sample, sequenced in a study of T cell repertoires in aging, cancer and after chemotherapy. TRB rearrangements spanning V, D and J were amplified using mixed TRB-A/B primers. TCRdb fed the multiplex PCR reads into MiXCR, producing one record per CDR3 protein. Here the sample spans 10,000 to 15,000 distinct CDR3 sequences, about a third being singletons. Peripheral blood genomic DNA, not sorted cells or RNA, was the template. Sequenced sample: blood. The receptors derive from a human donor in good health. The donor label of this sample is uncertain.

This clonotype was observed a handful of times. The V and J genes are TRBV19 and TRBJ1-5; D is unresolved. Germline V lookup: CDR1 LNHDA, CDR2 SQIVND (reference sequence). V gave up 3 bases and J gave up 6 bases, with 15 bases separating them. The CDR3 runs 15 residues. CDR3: CASSINWGGGQPQHF. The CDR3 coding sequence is TGTGCCAGTAGTATCAATTGGGGAGGTGGTCAGCCCCAGCATTTT. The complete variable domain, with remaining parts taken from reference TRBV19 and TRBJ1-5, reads DGGITQSPKYLFRKEGQNVTLSCEQNLNHDAMYWYRQDPGQGLRLIYYSQIVNDFQKGDIAEGYSVSREKKESFPLTVTSAQKNPTAFYLCASSINWGGGQPQHFGDGTRLSIL.

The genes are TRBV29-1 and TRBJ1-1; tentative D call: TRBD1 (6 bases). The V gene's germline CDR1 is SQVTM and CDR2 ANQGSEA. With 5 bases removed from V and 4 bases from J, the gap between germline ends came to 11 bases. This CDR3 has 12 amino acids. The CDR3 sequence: CSVQGFATEAFF. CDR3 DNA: TGCAGCGTTCAGGGGTTTGCCACTGAAGCTTTCTTT.

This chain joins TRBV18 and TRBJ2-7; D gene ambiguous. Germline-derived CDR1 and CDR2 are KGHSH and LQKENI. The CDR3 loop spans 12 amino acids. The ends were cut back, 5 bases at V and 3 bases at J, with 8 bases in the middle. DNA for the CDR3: TGTGCCAGCTCATCCCTCAGCTACGAGCAGTACTTC. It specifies CASSSLSYEQYF.

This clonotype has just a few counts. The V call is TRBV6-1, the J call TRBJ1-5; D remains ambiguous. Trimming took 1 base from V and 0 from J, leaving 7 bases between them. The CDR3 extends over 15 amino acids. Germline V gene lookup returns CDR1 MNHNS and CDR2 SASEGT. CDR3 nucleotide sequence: TGTGCCAGCAGTGAAGTAGACGGTAGCAATCAGCCCCAGCATTTT. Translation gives CASSEVDGSNQPQHF.

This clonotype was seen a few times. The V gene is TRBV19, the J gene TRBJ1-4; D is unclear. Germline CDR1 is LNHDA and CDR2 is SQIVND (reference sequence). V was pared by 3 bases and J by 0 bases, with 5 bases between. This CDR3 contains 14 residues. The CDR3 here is CASSIPPTNEKLFF. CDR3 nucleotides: TGTGCCAGTAGTATCCCCCCAACTAATGAAAAACTGTTTTTT. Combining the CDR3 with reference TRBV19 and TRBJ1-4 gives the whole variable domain DGGITQSPKYLFRKEGQNVTLSCEQNLNHDAMYWYRQDPGQGLRLIYYSQIVNDFQKGDIAEGYSVSREKKESFPLTVTSAQKNPTAFYLCASSIPPTNEKLFFGSGTQLSVL.

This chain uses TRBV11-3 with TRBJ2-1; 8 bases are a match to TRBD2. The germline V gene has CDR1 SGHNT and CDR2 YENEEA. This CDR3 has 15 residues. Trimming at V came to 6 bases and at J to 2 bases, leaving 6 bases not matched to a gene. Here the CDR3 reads CASRLAGGTYNEQFF. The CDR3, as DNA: TGTGCCAGCAGACTTGCGGGGGGTACCTACAATGAGCAGTTCTTC.

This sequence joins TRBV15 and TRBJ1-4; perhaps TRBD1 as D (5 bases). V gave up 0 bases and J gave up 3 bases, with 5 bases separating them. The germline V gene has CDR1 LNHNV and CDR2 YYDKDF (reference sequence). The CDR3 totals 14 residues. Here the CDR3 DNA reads TGTGCCACCAGCAGAGAGACAGCTAATGAAAAACTGTTTTTT. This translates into CATSRETANEKLFF.

CDR3 sequence (DNA): TGCAGCGTTGCCCCATCCCGGACCGCAGATACGCAGTATTTT. It codes for CSVAPSRTADTQYF. The V gene is TRBV29-1, the J gene TRBJ2-3; the D is unclear. The CDR3 is 14 residues long. Between the trimmed V and J ends, which lost 4 bases and 4 bases, there was a span of 15 bases. Germline V CDR1 and CDR2: SQVTM, ANQGSEA.

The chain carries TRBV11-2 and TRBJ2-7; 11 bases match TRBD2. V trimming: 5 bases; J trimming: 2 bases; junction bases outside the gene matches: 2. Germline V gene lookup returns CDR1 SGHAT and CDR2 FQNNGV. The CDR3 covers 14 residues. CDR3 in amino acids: CASSVSGGAYEQYF. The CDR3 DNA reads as TGTGCCAGCAGCGTTAGCGGGGGGGCCTACGAGCAGTACTTC.

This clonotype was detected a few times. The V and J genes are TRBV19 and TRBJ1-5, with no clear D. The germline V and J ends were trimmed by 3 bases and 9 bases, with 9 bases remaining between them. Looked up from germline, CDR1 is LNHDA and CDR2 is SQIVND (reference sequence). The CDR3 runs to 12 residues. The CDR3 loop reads CASSMWPGPQHF. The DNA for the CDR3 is TGTGCCAGTAGTATGTGGCCCGGGCCCCAGCATTTT.

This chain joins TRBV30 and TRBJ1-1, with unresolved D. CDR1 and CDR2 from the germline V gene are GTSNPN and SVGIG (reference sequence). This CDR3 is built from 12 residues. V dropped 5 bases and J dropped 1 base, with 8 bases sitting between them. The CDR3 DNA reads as TGTGCCTGGGGGGAGGGGAACACTGAAGCTTTCTTT. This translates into CAWGEGNTEAFF.

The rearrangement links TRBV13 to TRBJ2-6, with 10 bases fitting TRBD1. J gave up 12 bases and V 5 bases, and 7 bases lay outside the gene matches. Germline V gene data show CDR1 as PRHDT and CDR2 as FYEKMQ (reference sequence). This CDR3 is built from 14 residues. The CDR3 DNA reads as TGTGCCAGCAGCATACCGGACAGGGGGGGCGTCCTGACTTTC. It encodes CASSIPDRGGVLTF. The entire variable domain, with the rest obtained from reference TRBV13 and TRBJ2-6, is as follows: AAGVIQSPRHLIKEKRETATLKCYPIPRHDTVYWYQQGPGQDPQFLISFYEKMQSDKGSIPDRFSAQQFSDYHSELNMSSLELGDSALYFCASSIPDRGGVLTFGAGSRLTVL.

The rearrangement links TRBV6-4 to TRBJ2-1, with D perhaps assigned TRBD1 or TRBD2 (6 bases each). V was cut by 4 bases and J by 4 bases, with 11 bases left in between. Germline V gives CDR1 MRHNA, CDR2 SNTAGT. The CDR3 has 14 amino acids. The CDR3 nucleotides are TGTGCCAGCAGTGTGGAGGGGGAGTACAATGAGCAGTTCTTC. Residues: CASSVEGEYNEQFF.

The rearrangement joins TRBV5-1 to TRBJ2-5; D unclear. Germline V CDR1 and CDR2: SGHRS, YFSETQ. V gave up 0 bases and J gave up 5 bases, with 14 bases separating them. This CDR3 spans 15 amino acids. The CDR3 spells CASSLGGEALETQYF. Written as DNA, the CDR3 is TGCGCCAGCAGCTTGGGGGGTGAAGCCCTTGAGACCCAGTACTTC. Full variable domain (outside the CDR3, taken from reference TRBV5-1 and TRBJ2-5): KAGVTQTPRYLIKTRGQQVTLSCSPISGHRSVSWYQQTPGQGLQFLFEYFSETQRNKGNFPGRFSGRQFSNSRSEMNVSTLELGDSALYLCASSLGGEALETQYFGPGTRLLVL.